This TCR beta chain came from a study of cytomegalovirus exposure and HLA in healthy donors. Study background: Approximately 83 million unique TCRs from HLA-typed donors were held in an early data release.

Primers included in the PCR were 60 Vbeta and 13 Jbeta primers. Clones were read by immunoSEQ multiplex PCR, and TCRdb kept only the in-frame ones, dropping some. This sample carries 55,000 to 80,000 clones, roughly 70% of them seen once, and the ten largest clones take 12%. Study conclusions and caveats: Earlier analysis looked at TCR beta V segments, and most were productive about 90% or about 30% of the time. It emerged from a later analysis that several of the most significant clusters appeared to be linked to common viral pathogens.

This clone is a singleton in its sample. What it binds is not known. J was trimmed by 1 base and V by 9 bases; bases with no gene match: 6. Germline V CDR1 and CDR2: LNHDA, SQIVND (reference sequence). The length of the CDR3 is 15 residues. The clonotype comes from a man between 65 and 85 years old in good health and CMV-seronegative. The sequencing input was PBMCs. This chain joins TRBV19 and TRBJ2-5; 12 bases align to TRBD1. CDR3 residues: CASKPGQGAQETQYF. DNA for the CDR3: TGTGCCAGCAAACCGGGACAGGGGGCCCAAGAGACCCAGTACTTC.